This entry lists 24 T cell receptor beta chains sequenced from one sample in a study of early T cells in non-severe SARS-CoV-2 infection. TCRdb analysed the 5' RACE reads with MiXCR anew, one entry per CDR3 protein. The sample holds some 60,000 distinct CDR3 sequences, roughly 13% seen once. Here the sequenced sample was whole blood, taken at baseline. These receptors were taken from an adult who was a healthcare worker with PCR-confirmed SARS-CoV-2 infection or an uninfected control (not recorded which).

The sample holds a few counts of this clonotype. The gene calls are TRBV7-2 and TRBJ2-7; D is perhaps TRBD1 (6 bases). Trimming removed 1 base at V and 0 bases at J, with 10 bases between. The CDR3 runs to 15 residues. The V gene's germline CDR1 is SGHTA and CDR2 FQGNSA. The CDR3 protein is CASSLGPGASYEQYF. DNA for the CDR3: TGTGCCAGCAGCTTAGGACCAGGGGCCTCCTACGAGCAGTACTTC.

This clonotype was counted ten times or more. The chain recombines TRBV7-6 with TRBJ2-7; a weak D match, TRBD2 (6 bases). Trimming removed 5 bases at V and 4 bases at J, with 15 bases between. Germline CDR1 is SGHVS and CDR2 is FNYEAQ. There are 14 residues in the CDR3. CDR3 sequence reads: CASSPGGRGYEQYF. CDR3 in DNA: TGTGCCAGCAGCCCCGGAGGGCGTGGTTACGAGCAGTACTTC.

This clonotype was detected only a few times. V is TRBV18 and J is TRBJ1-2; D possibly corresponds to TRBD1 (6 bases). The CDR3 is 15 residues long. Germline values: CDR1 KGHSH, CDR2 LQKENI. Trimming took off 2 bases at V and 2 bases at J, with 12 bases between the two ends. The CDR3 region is CASSPTQGTNYGYTF. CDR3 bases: TGTGCCAGCTCACCAACACAGGGTACAAACTATGGCTACACCTTC.

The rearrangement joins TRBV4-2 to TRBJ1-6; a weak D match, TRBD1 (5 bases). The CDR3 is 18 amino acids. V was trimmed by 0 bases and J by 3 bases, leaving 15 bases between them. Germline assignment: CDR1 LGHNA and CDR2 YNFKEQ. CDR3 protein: CASSQEGPLALYNSPLHF. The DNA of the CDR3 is TGTGCCAGCAGCCAAGAGGGGCCCCTGGCCCTCTATAATTCACCCCTCCACTTT.

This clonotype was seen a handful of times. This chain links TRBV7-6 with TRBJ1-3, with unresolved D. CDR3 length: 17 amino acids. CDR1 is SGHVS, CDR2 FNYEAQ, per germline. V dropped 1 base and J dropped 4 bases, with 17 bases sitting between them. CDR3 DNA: TGTGCCAGCAGCTTAGGGGTCGGGCTCATCGCAGGAAACACCATATATTTT. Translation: CASSLGVGLIAGNTIYF.

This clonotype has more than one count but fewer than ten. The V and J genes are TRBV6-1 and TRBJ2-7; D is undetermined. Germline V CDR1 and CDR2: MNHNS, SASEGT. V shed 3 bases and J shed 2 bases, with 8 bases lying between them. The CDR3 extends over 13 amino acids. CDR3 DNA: TGTGCCAGCAGTGATAAAATCACCTACGAGCAGTACTTC. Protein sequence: CASSDKITYEQYF.

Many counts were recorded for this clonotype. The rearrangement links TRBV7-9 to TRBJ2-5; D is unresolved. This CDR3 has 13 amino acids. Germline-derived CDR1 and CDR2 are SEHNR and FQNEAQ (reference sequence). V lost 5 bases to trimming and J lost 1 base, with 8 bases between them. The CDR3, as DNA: TGTGCCAGCAGCCAGACTCCCCAAGAGACCCAGTACTTC. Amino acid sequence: CASSQTPQETQYF. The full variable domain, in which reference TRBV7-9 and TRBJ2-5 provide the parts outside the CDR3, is DTGVSQNPRHKITKRGQNVTFRCDPISEHNRLYWYRQTLGQGPEFLTYFQNEAQLEKSRLLSDRFSAERPKGSFSTLEIQRTEQGDSAMYLCASSQTPQETQYFGPGTRLLVL.

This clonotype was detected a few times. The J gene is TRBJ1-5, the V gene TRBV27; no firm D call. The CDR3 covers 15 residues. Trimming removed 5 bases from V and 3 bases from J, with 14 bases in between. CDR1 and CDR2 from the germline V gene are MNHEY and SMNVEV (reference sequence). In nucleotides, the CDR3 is TGTGCCAGCAGTCCTCCCCCATGGGCCAATCAGCCCCAGCATTTT. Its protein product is CASSPPPWANQPQHF.

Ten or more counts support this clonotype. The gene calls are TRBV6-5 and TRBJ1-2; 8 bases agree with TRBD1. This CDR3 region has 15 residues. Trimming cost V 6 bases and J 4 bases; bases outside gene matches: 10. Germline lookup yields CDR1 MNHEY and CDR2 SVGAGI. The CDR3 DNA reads TGTGCCAGCAGCCGAACTCGACAGGGGTTCTATGGCTACACCTTC. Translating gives CASSRTRQGFYGYTF.

The CDR3 DNA follows: TGTGCCTGGAGATTTAGCACAGATACGCAGTATTTT. This gives the protein CAWRFSTDTQYF. J is TRBJ2-3 and V is TRBV30; no firm D call. Germline CDR1 GTSNPN, CDR2 SVGIG (reference sequence). The CDR3 contains 12 residues. Trimming took off 3 bases at V and 0 bases at J, with 4 bases between the two ends.

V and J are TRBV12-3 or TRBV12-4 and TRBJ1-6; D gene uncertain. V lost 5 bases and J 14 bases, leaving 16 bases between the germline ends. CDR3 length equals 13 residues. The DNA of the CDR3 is TGTGCCAGCAGTACCCGGGTCCCATCGTCCCTCCACTTT. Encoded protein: CASSTRVPSSLHF.

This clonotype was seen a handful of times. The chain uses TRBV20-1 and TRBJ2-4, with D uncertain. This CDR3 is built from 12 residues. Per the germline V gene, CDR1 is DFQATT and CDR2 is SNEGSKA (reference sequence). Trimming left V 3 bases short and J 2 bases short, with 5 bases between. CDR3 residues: CSASPTKNIQYF. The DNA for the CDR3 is TGCAGTGCTAGCCCAACCAAAAACATTCAGTACTTC.

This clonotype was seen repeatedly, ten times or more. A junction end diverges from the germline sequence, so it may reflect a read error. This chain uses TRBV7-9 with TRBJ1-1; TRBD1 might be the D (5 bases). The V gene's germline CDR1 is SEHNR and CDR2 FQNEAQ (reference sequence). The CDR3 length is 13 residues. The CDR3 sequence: CASSLGEGTEVFF. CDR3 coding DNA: TGTGCCAGCAGCTTAGGGGAAGGGACTGAAGTTTTCTTT.

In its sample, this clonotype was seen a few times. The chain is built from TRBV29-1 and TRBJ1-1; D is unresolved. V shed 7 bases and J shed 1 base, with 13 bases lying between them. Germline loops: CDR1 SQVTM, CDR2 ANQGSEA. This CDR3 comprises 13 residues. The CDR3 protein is CSGRILGNTEAFF. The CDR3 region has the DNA TGCAGCGGGAGGATCCTCGGGAACACTGAAGCTTTCTTT.

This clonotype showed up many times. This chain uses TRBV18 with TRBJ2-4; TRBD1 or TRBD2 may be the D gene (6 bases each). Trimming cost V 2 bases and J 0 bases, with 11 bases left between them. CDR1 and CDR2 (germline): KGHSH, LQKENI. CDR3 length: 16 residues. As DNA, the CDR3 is TGTGCCAGCTCACCAGGGGGGCTACTAGCCAAAAACATTCAGTACTTC. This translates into CASSPGGLLAKNIQYF.

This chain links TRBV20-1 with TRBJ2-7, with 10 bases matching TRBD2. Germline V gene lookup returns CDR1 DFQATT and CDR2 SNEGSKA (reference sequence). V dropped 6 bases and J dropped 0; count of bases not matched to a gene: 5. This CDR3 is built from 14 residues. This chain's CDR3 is CSAGTSVYSYEQYF. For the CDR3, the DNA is TGCAGTGCGGGGACTAGCGTTTACTCCTACGAGCAGTACTTC.

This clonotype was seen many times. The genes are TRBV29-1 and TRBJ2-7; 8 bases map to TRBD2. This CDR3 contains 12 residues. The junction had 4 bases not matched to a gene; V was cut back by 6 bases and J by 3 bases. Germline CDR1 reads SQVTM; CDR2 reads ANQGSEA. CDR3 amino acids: CSVSGSLYEQYF. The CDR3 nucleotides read TGCAGCGTCAGCGGGAGTCTCTACGAGCAGTACTTC.

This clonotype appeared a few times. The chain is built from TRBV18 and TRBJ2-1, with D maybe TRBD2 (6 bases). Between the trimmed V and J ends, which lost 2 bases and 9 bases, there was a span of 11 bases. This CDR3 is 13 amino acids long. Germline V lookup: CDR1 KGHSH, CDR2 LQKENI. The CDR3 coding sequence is TGTGCCAGCTCACCATTTAGCGGCTCTGAGCAGTTCTTC. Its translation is CASSPFSGSEQFF. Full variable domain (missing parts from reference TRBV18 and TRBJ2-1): NAGVMQNPRHLVRRRGQEARLRCSPMKGHSHVYWYRQLPEEGLKFMVYLQKENIIDESGMPKERFSAEFPKEGPSILRIQQVVRGDSAAYFCASSPFSGSEQFFGPGTRLTVL.

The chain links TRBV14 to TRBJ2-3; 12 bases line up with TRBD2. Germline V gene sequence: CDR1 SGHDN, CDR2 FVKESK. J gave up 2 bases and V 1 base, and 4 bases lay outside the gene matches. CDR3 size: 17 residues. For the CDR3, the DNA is TGTGCCAGCAGCCAAGGAAGGACTAGCGGGGCCACAGATACGCAGTATTTT. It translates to CASSQGRTSGATDTQYF.

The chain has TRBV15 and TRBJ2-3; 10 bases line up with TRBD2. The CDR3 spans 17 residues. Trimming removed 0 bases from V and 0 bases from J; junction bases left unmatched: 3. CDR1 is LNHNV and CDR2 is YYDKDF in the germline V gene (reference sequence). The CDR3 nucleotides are TGTGCCACCAGCAGAGATTCACTAGCGGGAAGCACAGATACGCAGTATTTT. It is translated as CATSRDSLAGSTDTQYF.

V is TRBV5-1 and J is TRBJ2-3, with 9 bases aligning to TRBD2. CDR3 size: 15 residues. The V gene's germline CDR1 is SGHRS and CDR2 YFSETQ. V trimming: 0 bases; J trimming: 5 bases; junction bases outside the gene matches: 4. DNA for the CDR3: TGCGCCAGCAGCTTGGATGGGACTAGCCAAGATACGCAGTATTTT. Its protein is CASSLDGTSQDTQYF.

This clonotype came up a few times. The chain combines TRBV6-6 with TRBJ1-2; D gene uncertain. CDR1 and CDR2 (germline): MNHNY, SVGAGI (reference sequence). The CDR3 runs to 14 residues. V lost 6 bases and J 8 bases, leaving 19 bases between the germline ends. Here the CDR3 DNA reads TGTGCCAGCAGCTCCAGCGAGGGCTTTTGGGGCTACACCTTC. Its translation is CASSSSEGFWGYTF.

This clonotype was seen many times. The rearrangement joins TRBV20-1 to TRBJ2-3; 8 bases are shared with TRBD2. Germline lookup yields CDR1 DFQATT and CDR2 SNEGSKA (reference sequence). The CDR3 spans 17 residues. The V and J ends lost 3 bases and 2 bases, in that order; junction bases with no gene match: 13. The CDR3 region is CSASPSTSGGYTDTQYF. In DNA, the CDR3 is TGCAGTGCTAGCCCATCTACTAGCGGAGGATACACAGATACGCAGTATTTT.

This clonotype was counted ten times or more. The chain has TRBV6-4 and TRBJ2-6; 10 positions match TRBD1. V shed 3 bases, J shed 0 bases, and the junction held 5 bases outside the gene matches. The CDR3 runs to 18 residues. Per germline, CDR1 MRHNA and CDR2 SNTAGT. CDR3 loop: CASSDGQGGLSGANVLTF. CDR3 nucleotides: TGTGCCAGCAGTGATGGACAGGGGGGCCTCTCTGGGGCCAACGTCCTGACTTTC.